What follows are 27 T cell receptor beta chains derived from one specimen sequenced in a study of OX40 agonist ivuxolimab in advanced cancers. Clones were sequenced by immunoSEQ multiplex PCR, and TCRdb holds only the in-frame ones, with some missing. The repertoire holds some 95,000 clones, with 92% as singletons. This sample comprised CD4+ or CD8+ T cells sorted from blood, obtained in a trial of the OX40 agonist ivuxolimab. Every receptor here comes from an adult with an advanced solid tumor such as melanoma, head and neck, liver or kidney cancer.

J is TRBJ2-3 and V is TRBV18, with a tentative D call TRBD2 (7 bases). The V gene's germline CDR1 is KGHSH and CDR2 LQKENI. V lost 6 bases to trimming and J lost 2 bases, with 18 bases between them. This CDR3 has 16 amino acids. CDR3 region: CASSPNRAGDTDTQYF. As DNA, the CDR3 is TGTGCCAGCTCGCCTAACAGGGCGGGGGACACAGATACGCAGTATTTT.

The chain employs TRBV27 and TRBJ1-1; D gene unclear. From germline, CDR1 is MNHEY and CDR2 SMNVEV (reference sequence). The CDR3 contains 13 residues. Trimming took off 3 bases at V and 2 bases at J, with 7 bases between the two ends. CDR3 region: CASSFVGNTEAFF. In nucleotides, the CDR3 is TGTGCCAGCAGTTTTGTGGGAAACACTGAAGCTTTCTTT.

The chain joins TRBV6-1 to TRBJ1-1; TRBD1 matches at 9 bases. V lost 6 bases and J lost 3; bases outside the gene matches: 14. The CDR3 consists of 17 residues. Germline V gene lookup returns CDR1 MNHNS and CDR2 SASEGT. CDR3 sequence (DNA): TGTGCCAGCAGGGAAACTCACAGGGGGCGCCGGGACACTGAAGCTTTCTTT. It translates to CASRETHRGRRDTEAFF.

This clone is a singleton in its sample. The CDR3 sequence: CASSQSGGPQPQHF. The CDR3 nucleotides read TGTGCCAGCAGCCAATCCGGGGGCCCTCAGCCCCAGCATTTT. The chain combines TRBV9 with TRBJ1-5, with a weak D call TRBD1 (6 bases). V lost 4 bases and J lost 6, with 14 bases in between. Germline V CDR1 and CDR2: SGDLS, YYNGEE. The CDR3 length is 14 residues.

V and J are TRBV27 and TRBJ1-2; 7 bases are a match to TRBD1. J was trimmed by 9 bases and V by 5 bases; bases with no gene match: 6. The CDR3 sequence is 12 residues long. Looked up from germline, CDR1 is MNHEY and CDR2 is SMNVEV (reference sequence). CDR3 sequence reads: CASSGGQRSYTF. Written as DNA, the CDR3 is TGTGCCAGCAGTGGGGGACAGCGAAGCTACACCTTC.

V usage is TRBV11-3 and J usage is TRBJ2-3; 10 bases agree with TRBD1. Losses at the gene ends were 2 bases for V and 3 bases for J; bases not matched to a gene: 5. Looked up from germline, CDR1 is SGHNT and CDR2 is YENEEA. The length of the CDR3 is 16 residues. The CDR3 nucleotides read TGTGCCAGCAGCTTATACGGGACAGGGGTTACAGATACGCAGTATTTT. Its protein product is CASSLYGTGVTDTQYF.

The gene calls are TRBV10-3 and TRBJ2-7; TRBD2 is a possible D gene (6 bases). This CDR3 comprises 15 residues. The V gene lost 0 bases and the J gene lost 2 bases, with 11 bases spanning the gap. Germline V gene data show CDR1 as ENHRY and CDR2 as SYGVKD. CDR3: CAISESSGLTYEQYF. The CDR3 DNA reads TGTGCCATCAGTGAGTCAAGCGGGTTGACCTACGAGCAGTACTTC.

The chain recombines TRBV5-4 with TRBJ1-1; D remains ambiguous. This CDR3 has 14 residues. Trimming took off 4 bases at V and 0 bases at J, with 10 bases between the two ends. In germline, CDR1 is SGHNT, CDR2 YYREEE (reference sequence). The CDR3, as DNA: TGTGCCAGCAGCCGCGCACGGATGAACACTGAAGCTTTCTTT. Protein: CASSRARMNTEAFF.

V is TRBV5-4 and J is TRBJ1-1, with a weak D call TRBD1 (6 bases). V shed 3 bases and J shed 4 bases, with 16 bases lying between them. The germline CDR1 and CDR2 sequences are SGHNT and YYREEE (reference sequence). This CDR3 has 15 amino acids. The CDR3 sequence: CASSSLQGLGTEAFF. The CDR3 DNA reads TGTGCCAGCAGCTCATTACAGGGACTAGGCACTGAAGCTTTCTTT. The full variable domain, its missing parts supplied by reference TRBV5-4 and TRBJ1-1, is ETGVTQSPTHLIKTRGQQVTLRCSSQSGHNTVSWYQQALGQGPQFIFQYYREEENGRGNFPPRFSGLQFPNYSSELNVNALELDDSALYLCASSSLQGLGTEAFFGQGTRLTVV.

The chain combines TRBV11-2 with TRBJ2-1; D possibly uses TRBD1 or TRBD2 (5 bases each). Germline CDR1 reads SGHAT; CDR2 reads FQNNGV. The CDR3 sequence is 14 residues long. V was shortened by 5 bases and J by 11 bases, with 19 bases between the two germline ends. The CDR3 loop reads CASSPTYRDVKQFF. For the CDR3, the DNA is TGTGCCAGCAGCCCCACATACCGGGACGTAAAGCAGTTCTTC.

This rearrangement joins TRBV27 to TRBJ2-3; TRBD2 is a possible D gene (6 bases). The CDR3 spans 16 residues. V lost 2 bases and J lost 1, with 13 bases in between. The V gene's germline CDR1 is MNHEY and CDR2 SMNVEV (reference sequence). In DNA, the CDR3 is TGTGCCAGCAGTTTAAGAGGGAAGCGGGGCACAGATACGCAGTATTTT. Translated: CASSLRGKRGTDTQYF.

The chain is built from TRBV11-2 and TRBJ1-5; D might be TRBD1 (5 bases). Germline V CDR1 and CDR2: SGHAT, FQNNGV. Trimming shortened V by 5 bases and J by 0 bases, and 14 bases separated the two germline ends. This CDR3 has 16 amino acids. CDR3 sequence reads: CASSRNGGDSNQPQHF. DNA of the CDR3: TGTGCCAGCAGCCGGAATGGGGGGGATAGCAATCAGCCCCAGCATTTT.

The V call is TRBV5-4, the J call TRBJ2-5; 8 bases fit TRBD1. With 4 bases clipped from V and 5 bases from J, the junction kept 7 bases outside the gene matches. Germline V gene lookup returns CDR1 SGHNT and CDR2 YYREEE (reference sequence). The CDR3 sequence is 14 residues long. The CDR3 nucleotides read TGTGCCAGCAGCCGACAGGGGCTAGGGGAGACCCAGTACTTC. It encodes CASSRQGLGETQYF.

The V gene is TRBV25-1, the J gene TRBJ2-1, with 7 nucleotides matching TRBD2. There are 15 residues in the CDR3. The V segment lost 3 bases and the J segment 3 bases; nucleotides outside the gene matches: 5. Per the germline V gene, CDR1 is MGHDK and CDR2 is SYGVNS. The CDR3 bases are TGTGCCAGCAGTGACCGGGCGGGGGTCTACAATGAGCAGTTCTTC. Encoded protein: CASSDRAGVYNEQFF.

The chain combines TRBV12-2 with TRBJ2-7; the tabulated D call, TRBD1, remains unverified against the DNA. TRBV12-2 is classified as a pseudogene. CDR3 size: 15 residues. This chain's CDR3 is CASRFLTGPGYEQYF. The CDR3 DNA sequence: TGTGCAAGTCGCTTTCTGACAGGGCCAGGATACGAGCAGTACTTC.

V gene TRBV30 combines with J gene TRBJ1-4; no firm D call. Germline V CDR1 and CDR2: GTSNPN, SVGIG (reference sequence). The V gene lost 2 bases and the J gene lost 3 bases, with 10 bases spanning the gap. This CDR3 contains 14 residues. The CDR3 loop reads CAWSSDLANEKLFF. The DNA for the CDR3 is TGTGCCTGGAGTTCGGATCTAGCTAATGAAAAACTGTTTTTT.

V usage is TRBV6-1 and J usage is TRBJ2-2, with TRBD2 matching over 9 bases. The CDR3 has 17 residues. V was pared by 2 bases and J by 4 bases, with 8 bases of the junction left unmatched. Germline V gives CDR1 MNHNS, CDR2 SASEGT. The CDR3 region is CASSESPLAGTTGELFF. CDR3 bases: TGTGCCAGCAGTGAAAGTCCTCTAGCGGGGACCACCGGGGAGCTGTTTTTT.

V usage is TRBV6-5 and J usage is TRBJ2-2; TRBD2 aligns across 12 bases. J was trimmed by 3 bases and V by 6 bases; bases with no gene match: 2. Germline CDR1 and CDR2: MNHEY and SVGAGI. The CDR3 loop spans 15 amino acids. CDR3 DNA sequence: TGTGCCAGCAGCAGACTAGCGGGAGACACCGGGGAGCTGTTTTTT. It encodes CASSRLAGDTGELFF.

V is TRBV7-2 and J is TRBJ1-2; no clear D. The V gene's germline CDR1 is SGHTA and CDR2 FQGNSA. The length of the CDR3 is 13 residues. The V and J ends lost 2 bases and 1 base respectively, with 5 bases between them. The CDR3 here is CASSLNYNYGYTF. Here the CDR3 DNA reads TGTGCCAGCAGCTTAAACTATAACTATGGCTACACCTTC.

This clone occurred once. V and J are TRBV18 and TRBJ1-1; D is unresolved. The V and J ends lost 4 bases and 1 base respectively, with 10 bases between them. The CDR3 spans 14 residues. CDR1 and CDR2 (germline): KGHSH, LQKENI. The CDR3 reads CASSLGRANTEAFF. The CDR3 DNA is TGTGCCAGCTCACTCGGCCGAGCGAACACTGAAGCTTTCTTT.

This chain uses TRBV6-1 with TRBJ2-7, with 7 bases matching TRBD2. Germline values: CDR1 MNHNS, CDR2 SASEGT. The CDR3 covers 11 residues. With V trimmed by 1 base and J by 13 bases, 4 bases remained unmatched. The CDR3: CASSEVQRGYF. CDR3 DNA sequence: TGTGCCAGCAGTGAAGTTCAGCGGGGTTACTTC.

This clone was found once. V and J are TRBV6-6 and TRBJ1-5; no definite D call. The CDR3 runs 12 residues. The ends were cut back, 8 bases at V and 4 bases at J, with 9 bases in the middle. CDR1 MNHNY and CDR2 SVGAGI come from the germline V gene (reference sequence). DNA for the CDR3: TGTGCCAGCGCCGGTGTTAATCAGCCCCAGCATTTT. Its protein is CASAGVNQPQHF.

The genes are TRBV7-9 and TRBJ2-7, with 9 bases matching TRBD1. V lost 5 bases to trimming and J lost 3 bases; unmatched junction nucleotides: 8. This CDR3 region has 15 residues. Per germline, CDR1 SEHNR and CDR2 FQNEAQ (reference sequence). The CDR3 spells CASSLTGGEFYEQYF. The CDR3, as DNA: TGTGCCAGCAGCCTGACAGGGGGTGAGTTCTACGAGCAGTACTTC.

The chain has TRBV18 and TRBJ2-5; D not resolved. Germline V gives CDR1 KGHSH, CDR2 LQKENI. CDR3 length: 15 residues. Trimming removed 1 base at V and 4 bases at J, with 13 bases between. The CDR3 protein is CASSPLHREGETQYF. CDR3 nucleotides: TGTGCCAGCTCACCACTCCATAGGGAAGGAGAGACCCAGTACTTC.

The chain combines TRBV5-6 with TRBJ2-1; possibly TRBD1 or TRBD2 for D (5 bases each). There are 17 residues in the CDR3. Germline V gene data show CDR1 as SGHDT and CDR2 as YYEEEE. The V and J ends lost 7 bases and 5 bases respectively, with 25 bases between them. DNA for the CDR3: TGTGCCAGCTCCCTCCCCGGGGCGAGCGGCACCCACAATGAGCAGTTCTTC. It codes for CASSLPGASGTHNEQFF.

The V gene is TRBV12-5, the J gene TRBJ2-7; no reliable D call. This CDR3 comprises 12 residues. The V and J ends lost 10 bases and 5 bases respectively, with 15 bases between them. Looked up from germline, CDR1 is LGHNT and CDR2 is FRNRAP. The CDR3 loop reads CATRSANHEQYF. CDR3 in DNA: TGTGCTACCCGCTCCGCGAACCACGAGCAGTACTTC.

A word on this clone: The junction departs from the called germline gene at one end, perhaps through a read error. The V gene is TRBV30, the J gene TRBJ1-4; 8 bases agree with TRBD1. Germline V lookup: CDR1 GTSNPN, CDR2 SVGIG (reference sequence). This CDR3 is built from 13 residues. Written as DNA, the CDR3 is TGTGCCGGGAGACAGGGGCCGAATGAAAAACTGTTTTTT. Amino acids: CAGRQGPNEKLFF.